These T cell receptor beta chains were read from a single sample in a study of T-cell reconstitution after alpha-beta-depleted transplantation in children. TCRdb re-called the PCR reads through MiXCR, storing one row per CDR3 protein. The sample holds hundreds of thousands of distinct CDR3 sequences, 10% to 15% seen once. The sequencing used PBMCs, collected before TCRalphabeta/CD19-depleted stem cell transplant. The source of these receptors is a girl aged 2-9 years with congenital amegakaryocytic thrombocytopenia, due to receive a stem cell transplant. Both conserved end residues are part of each CDR3. The D gene is left open where the match is weak. Size values are once, few and many counts, or a class for expanded clones, and some rows have none.

clone_size: many
v_call: TRBV12-3/TRBV12-4
d_call: TRBD2
j_call: TRBJ2-1
cdr3_aa: CASSGLAGVDEQFF
cdr3_nt: TGTGCCAGCAGTGGGCTAGCGGGAGTAGATGAGCAGTTCTTC

clone_size: many
v_call: TRBV7-2
d_call: -
j_call: TRBJ2-7
cdr3_aa: CASSSYTGYEQYF
cdr3_nt: TGTGCCAGCAGCTCATACACAGGGTACGAGCAGTACTTC

clone_size: many
v_call: TRBV5-1
d_call: TRBD2
j_call: TRBJ2-7
cdr3_aa: CASSSGLAGARYEQYF
cdr3_nt: TGCGCCAGCAGCTCGGGACTAGCGGGAGCGCGGTACGAGCAGTACTTC

clone_size: few
v_call: TRBV5-1
d_call: -
j_call: TRBJ2-3
cdr3_aa: CASSLTVGTDTQYF
cdr3_nt: TGCGCCAGCAGCTTGACGGTTGGCACAGATACGCAGTATTTT

clone_size: many
v_call: TRBV5-1
d_call: TRBD1
j_call: TRBJ2-2
cdr3_aa: CASSLGQGLATGELFF
cdr3_nt: TGCGCCAGCAGCTTGGGACAGGGCTTAGCAACCGGGGAGCTGTTTTTT

clone_size: many
v_call: TRBV7-8
d_call: -
j_call: TRBJ2-3
cdr3_aa: CASIVWGRPGGTDTQYF
cdr3_nt: TGTGCCAGCATCGTGTGGGGCAGACCGGGCGGCACAGATACGCAGTATTTT

clone_size: many
v_call: TRBV25-1
d_call: -
j_call: TRBJ2-1
cdr3_aa: CASSEFEGSSYNEQFF
cdr3_nt: TGTGCCAGCAGTGAATTCGAGGGTAGCTCCTACAATGAGCAGTTCTTC

clone_size: many
v_call: TRBV5-1
d_call: TRBD2
j_call: TRBJ2-7
cdr3_aa: CASSLNGLAGGPSYEQYF
cdr3_nt: TGCGCCAGCAGCCTCAACGGACTAGCGGGAGGGCCCAGTTACGAGCAGTACTTC

clone_size: many
v_call: TRBV25-1
d_call: -
j_call: TRBJ2-1
cdr3_aa: CASTNFLRDEQFF
cdr3_nt: TGTGCCAGCACAAACTTTTTACGGGATGAGCAGTTCTTC

clone_size: -
v_call: TRBV7-9
d_call: -
j_call: TRBJ2-7
cdr3_aa: CASSLGRDHYEQYF
cdr3_nt: TGTGCCAGCAGCTTAGGAAGGGACCACTACGAGCAGTACTTC

clone_size: few
v_call: TRBV2
d_call: -
j_call: TRBJ2-7
cdr3_aa: CASSEALLEQYF
cdr3_nt: TGTGCCAGCAGTGAAGCGCTTCTGGAGCAGTACTTC

clone_size: -
v_call: TRBV20-1
d_call: TRBD2
j_call: TRBJ2-1
cdr3_aa: CSARLPGLAGEGSYNEQFF
cdr3_nt: TGCAGTGCTAGGTTACCGGGACTAGCGGGGGAAGGGTCCTACAATGAGCAGTTCTTC

clone_size: many
v_call: TRBV7-9
d_call: -
j_call: TRBJ2-3
cdr3_aa: CASRLLDSTDTQYF
cdr3_nt: TGTGCCAGCAGGCTACTTGATAGCACAGATACGCAGTATTTT

clone_size: -
v_call: TRBV20-1
d_call: -
j_call: TRBJ2-5
cdr3_aa: CSARDQRKETQYF
cdr3_nt: TGCAGTGCTAGAGATCAAAGAAAAGAGACCCAGTACTTC

clone_size: many
v_call: TRBV11-2
d_call: -
j_call: TRBJ2-5
cdr3_aa: CASSSFGQQQETQYF
cdr3_nt: TGTGCCAGCAGCTCCTTTGGACAGCAGCAAGAGACCCAGTACTTC

clone_size: few
v_call: TRBV10-2
d_call: TRBD2
j_call: TRBJ2-1
cdr3_aa: CASSESMASGGIYNEQFF
cdr3_nt: TGCGCCAGCAGTGAGTCGATGGCTAGCGGGGGTATCTACAATGAGCAGTTCTTC

clone_size: -
v_call: TRBV5-1
d_call: -
j_call: TRBJ1-2
cdr3_aa: CASSLSLWDGTNYGYTF
cdr3_nt: TGCGCCAGCAGCTTGTCCCTTTGGGACGGCACTAACTATGGCTACACCTTC

clone_size: -
v_call: TRBV11-2
d_call: -
j_call: TRBJ2-5
cdr3_aa: CASSAVRAEQETQYF
cdr3_nt: TGTGCCAGCAGCGCCGTTAGGGCCGAACAAGAGACCCAGTACTTC

clone_size: many
v_call: TRBV5-6
d_call: TRBD1
j_call: TRBJ2-2
cdr3_aa: CASSLGQGSYTGELFF
cdr3_nt: TGTGCCAGCAGCTTGGGACAGGGGTCCTACACCGGGGAGCTGTTTTTT

clone_size: -
v_call: TRBV7-2
d_call: TRBD2
j_call: TRBJ2-2
cdr3_aa: CASSHTSGQNTGELFF
cdr3_nt: TGTGCCAGCAGCCATACTAGCGGTCAAAACACCGGGGAGCTGTTTTTT

clone_size: -
v_call: TRBV5-1
d_call: -
j_call: TRBJ1-3
cdr3_aa: CASSFEGFRDTIYF
cdr3_nt: TGCGCCAGCAGCTTTGAAGGGTTTAGAGACACCATATATTTT